This T cell receptor (beta chain) was recovered during a study of blood T cell repertoires in COVID-19. For the study at large: PBMCs, B-cell-depleted T cells, or T cells provided the cDNA or gDNA that made up the material.

Method: immunoSEQ multiplex PCR; TCRdb's copy keeps in-frame clones and lacks some. The table records more than 40,000 clones, approximately 88% of them present only once. Germline CDR1 GTSNPN, CDR2 SVGIG (reference sequence). Trimming removed 4 bases from V and 1 base from J, with 14 bases in between. This CDR3 region has 15 residues. The sample taken for sequencing was peripheral blood. This chain joins TRBV30 and TRBJ1-3, with no clear D. This TCR was recovered from a middle-aged man with acute or convalescent COVID-19. The CDR3 DNA reads as TGTGCCTGGACGTTCGGTCTGAGGTCTGGAAACACCATATATTTT. Protein: CAWTFGLRSGNTIYF.